The rows below give T cell receptor beta chains drawn from one sample of a study of molecular identifiers for immune sequencing clone quantification. A single record per CDR3 protein comes from TCRdb applying MiXCR to the PCR reads. The sample has some 580,000 distinct CDR3 sequences, about 25% seen once; the top ten hold 0.75% to 0.8%. The sample comprised naive CD8+ T cells from blood, with Jurkat cell RNA spiked in. Receptor source: a human donor in good health. Some libraries in this study had Jurkat cell RNA spiked in. CDR3s include the opening cysteine and the closing phenylalanine or tryptophan. D genes are given only for firm matches. Expanded clones are given a class, and other clones once, few, many or no size at all.

j_call	d_call	v_call	clone_size	cdr3_nt	cdr3_aa
TRBJ2-5	NA	TRBV28	many	TGTGCCAGCAGTTTAGCCCAGCGGCTCCAAGAGACCCAGTACTTC	CASSLAQRLQETQYF
TRBJ2-1	TRBD2	TRBV5-1	many	TGCGCCAGCAGCAACCCCGGACTAGCGGGACCTGGCAGTGAGCAGTTCTTC	CASSNPGLAGPGSEQFF
TRBJ1-3	NA	TRBV20-1	NA	TGCAGTGCTAGGTACCCCTTTCCCGGAAACACCATATATTTT	CSARYPFPGNTIYF
TRBJ2-5	TRBD2	TRBV19	NA	TGTGCCAGTAGTGATAGCGGGAGTCTCAGTGAGACCCAGTACTTC	CASSDSGSLSETQYF
TRBJ1-1	NA	TRBV9	NA	TGTGCCAGCAGCCCTAGTGGAGTTGACACTGAAGCTTTCTTT	CASSPSGVDTEAFF
TRBJ1-3	NA	TRBV30	NA	TGTGCCCGGAGTTCGGGCGCGGTCTCTGGAAACACCATATATTTT	CARSSGAVSGNTIYF
TRBJ1-1	NA	TRBV12-3/TRBV12-4	NA	TGTGCCAGCTGTTTAATGGGAACTGAAGCTTTCTTT	CASCLMGTEAFF
TRBJ2-3	TRBD2	TRBV7-3	many	TGTGCCAGCAGCCCGATTAGCGGGATTGGAGCAGATACGCAGTATTTT	CASSPISGIGADTQYF
TRBJ2-7	NA	TRBV6-2/TRBV6-3	NA	TGTGCCAGCAGCCCCGGGACACGACGCTCCTACGAGCAGTACTTC	CASSPGTRRSYEQYF
TRBJ2-2	TRBD1	TRBV14	NA	TGTGCCAGCAGCGACGTCGGGACAGAAACCGGGGAGCTGTTTTTT	CASSDVGTETGELFF
TRBJ1-2	NA	TRBV27	NA	TGTGCCAGCAGTACCTGGGAGTCCTATGGCTACACCTTC	CASSTWESYGYTF
TRBJ2-3	NA	TRBV7-9	few	TGTGCCAGCAGCTTAGCGGGAAGGGGCGGCAGAACAGATACGCAGTATTTT	CASSLAGRGGRTDTQYF
TRBJ2-1	NA	TRBV11-2	many	TGTGCCAGCAGCTCGGACTTTCGCAATGAGCAGTTCTTC	CASSSDFRNEQFF
TRBJ2-1	TRBD2	TRBV13	few	TGTGCCAGCAGCTTAGGGACTAGCGGAGGCAACAATGAGCAGTTCTTC	CASSLGTSGGNNEQFF
TRBJ2-2	TRBD1	TRBV6-6	once	TGTGCCGGCAGTTACGCACAGGGGGCGAACACCGGGGAGCTGTTTTTT	CAGSYAQGANTGELFF
TRBJ1-1	TRBD1	TRBV20-1	few	TGCAGTGCTAGAAACGGGACAGGATGGAACACTGAAGCTTTCTTT	CSARNGTGWNTEAFF
TRBJ2-1	TRBD2	TRBV11-2	NA	TGTGCCAGCAGCCCACCTCCGGGAGGAGGATACAATGAGCAGTTCTTC	CASSPPPGGGYNEQFF
TRBJ1-3	NA	TRBV10-3	NA	TGTGCCACTACGAGTACCGCGGTCAGCTCTGGAAACACCATATATTTT	CATTSTAVSSGNTIYF
TRBJ2-2	NA	TRBV28	NA	TGTGCCAGCAGTCCCGGGACACCCTGGGAGCTGTTTTTT	CASSPGTPWELFF
TRBJ1-1	TRBD1	TRBV19	NA	TGTGCCAGTACCTTGACAGGGGGCGGTACTGAAGCTTTCTTT	CASTLTGGGTEAFF
TRBJ2-2	TRBD2	TRBV7-9	NA	TGTGCCAGCAGCTTGCAGCTAGCGGATTGGAACACCGGGGAGCTGTTTTTT	CASSLQLADWNTGELFF
TRBJ1-2	NA	TRBV4-1	NA	TGCGCCAGCAGCCAAGTCAGGGGTGGCTATGGCTACACCTTC	CASSQVRGGYGYTF
TRBJ1-1	TRBD1	TRBV6-2/TRBV6-3	NA	TGTGCCAGCAGTTATAAGAGGGGGCGCGAATTAGACACTGAAGCTTTCTTT	CASSYKRGRELDTEAFF
TRBJ1-2	NA	TRBV4-2	few	TGTGCCAGCAGCCAAGAGAATCGAGGGGCAGGCTACACCTTC	CASSQENRGAGYTF
TRBJ2-3	TRBD1	TRBV2	many	TGTGCCAGCAGTGAAGTGATCACAGGGGGACAGTGGGGGCGCACAGATACGCAGTATTTT	CASSEVITGGQWGRTDTQYF